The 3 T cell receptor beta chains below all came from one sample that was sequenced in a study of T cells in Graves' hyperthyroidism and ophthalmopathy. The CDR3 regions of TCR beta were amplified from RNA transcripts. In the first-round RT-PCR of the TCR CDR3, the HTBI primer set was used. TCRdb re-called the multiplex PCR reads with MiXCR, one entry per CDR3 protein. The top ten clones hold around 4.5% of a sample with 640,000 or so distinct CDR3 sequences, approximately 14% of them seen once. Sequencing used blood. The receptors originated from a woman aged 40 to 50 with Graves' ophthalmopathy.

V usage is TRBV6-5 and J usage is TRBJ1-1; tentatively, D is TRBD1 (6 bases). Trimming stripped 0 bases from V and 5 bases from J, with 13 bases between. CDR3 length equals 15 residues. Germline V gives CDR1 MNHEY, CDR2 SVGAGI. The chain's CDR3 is CASSYSGTKRTEAFF. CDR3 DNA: TGTGCCAGCAGTTACTCCGGGACAAAGAGGACTGAAGCTTTCTTT.

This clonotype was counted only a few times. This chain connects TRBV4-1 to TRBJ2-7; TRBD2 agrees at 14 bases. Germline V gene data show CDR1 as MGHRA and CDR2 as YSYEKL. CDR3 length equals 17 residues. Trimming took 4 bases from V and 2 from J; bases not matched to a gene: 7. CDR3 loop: CASSRGTSGRGTYEQYF. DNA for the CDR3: TGCGCCAGCAGCCGTGGGACTAGCGGGAGAGGAACCTACGAGCAGTACTTC.

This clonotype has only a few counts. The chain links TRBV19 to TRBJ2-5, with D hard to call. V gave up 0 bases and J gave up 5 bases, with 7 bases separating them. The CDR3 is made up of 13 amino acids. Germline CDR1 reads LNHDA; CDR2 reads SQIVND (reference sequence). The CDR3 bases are TGTGCCAGTAGTATAGACCCCGGGGAGACCCAGTACTTC. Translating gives CASSIDPGETQYF.